What follows are 3 T cell receptor beta chains derived from one specimen sequenced in a study of cytomegalovirus exposure and HLA in healthy donors. Primers for the PCR totalled 60 Vbeta and 13 Jbeta. Measured with immunoSEQ multiplex PCR; TCRdb has only the in-frame clones, and not every one. The sample includes about 150,000 clones, around 63% of them seen just once. The sequenced material came from PBMCs. The origin of the receptors is a human donor in good health.

The chain couples TRBV29-1 to TRBJ2-5; 13 nucleotides agree with TRBD2. The germline V gene has CDR1 SQVTM and CDR2 ANQGSEA. J was trimmed by 1 base and V by 6 bases; bases with no gene match: 5. CDR3 length equals 15 residues. The CDR3 nucleotides are TGCAGCGTCCCCGGACTAGCGGGAGCCCAAGAGACCCAGTACTTC. Residues: CSVPGLAGAQETQYF. Full variable domain (rest looked up from reference TRBV29-1 and TRBJ2-5): SAVISQKPSRDICQRGTSLTIQCQVDSQVTMMFWYRQQPGQSLTLIATANQGSEATYESGFVIDKFPISRPNLTFSTLTVSNMSPEDSSIYLCSVPGLAGAQETQYFGPGTRLLVL.

The table lists this clone with a count of one. The chain employs TRBV2 and TRBJ2-1, with a tentative D call TRBD2 (5 bases). Trimming removed 11 bases at V and 4 bases at J, with 18 bases between. Germline CDR1 is SNHLY and CDR2 is FYNNEI. The CDR3 runs to 14 residues. CDR3 nucleotide sequence: TGTGCCTCCAGAGGGAATATAAGATACAATGAGCAGTTCTTC. Protein sequence: CASRGNIRYNEQFF.

The chain is built from TRBV5-1 and TRBJ2-3; D might be TRBD1 (6 bases). This CDR3 spans 13 amino acids. Trimming took off 4 bases at V and 2 bases at J, with 8 bases between the two ends. Germline loops: CDR1 SGHRS, CDR2 YFSETQ. CDR3 sequence reads: CASSRQVTDTQYF. As DNA, the CDR3 is TGCGCCAGCAGCCGACAGGTCACAGATACGCAGTATTTT.